A single sample is the source of the 31 T cell receptor beta chains below, sequenced in a study of blood T cell repertoires in COVID-19. The assay was immunoSEQ multiplex PCR, and TCRdb's table has in-frame clones only and misses some. The profile shows about 220,000 clones, roughly nine tenths of them singletons. The sequencing input was PBMCs or T cells enriched from blood (not recorded which). All receptors come from a young woman in a cohort exposed to, infected with or recovered from COVID-19 (not recorded which).

The CDR3 DNA sequence: TGCGCCAGCAGTGACAAGACAGGGTTGGATACGCAGTATTTT. This encodes CASSDKTGLDTQYF. The chain links TRBV10-1 to TRBJ2-3, with 7 bases lining up with TRBD1. Germline V gene data show CDR1 as WNHNN and CDR2 as SYGVQD (reference sequence). J gave up 6 bases and V 3 bases, and 6 bases lay outside the gene matches. This CDR3 is built from 14 residues.

The chain links TRBV12-5 to TRBJ2-7; 8 nucleotides line up with TRBD1. Trimming at V came to 2 bases and at J to 2 bases, leaving 8 bases not matched to a gene. The CDR3 loop spans 16 amino acids. Germline V CDR1 and CDR2: LGHNT, FRNRAP. Written as DNA, the CDR3 is TGTGCTAGTGGTTTGACCCGACAGGGGCAGCCCTACGAGCAGTACTTC. Translating gives CASGLTRQGQPYEQYF.

This clone was recorded a few times. V gene TRBV19 combines with J gene TRBJ2-1; D gene unclear. With 2 bases removed from V and 6 bases from J, the gap between germline ends came to 5 bases. Germline V gene data show CDR1 as LNHDA and CDR2 as SQIVND (reference sequence). The CDR3 spans 12 residues. CDR3 in DNA: TGTGCCAGTAGTATATTCGGCAATGAGCAGTTCTTC. Translated: CASSIFGNEQFF.

The gene calls are TRBV5-6 and TRBJ2-7, with TRBD2 matching over 9 bases. The CDR3 runs to 14 residues. The ends lost 0 bases at V and 11 bases at J; junction bases unmatched: 9. The germline gives CDR1 SGHDT, CDR2 YYEEEE. CDR3 DNA sequence: TGTGCCAGCAGCTTGGGGCTAGCGGGAATGAAGGAGTACTTC. It yields the protein CASSLGLAGMKEYF.

This rearrangement joins TRBV15 to TRBJ2-7; D is ambiguous. CDR3 length: 13 amino acids. Trimming took off 0 bases at V and 4 bases at J, with 7 bases between the two ends. The germline CDR1 and CDR2 sequences are LNHNV and YYDKDF (reference sequence). The CDR3 DNA follows: TGTGCCACCAGCAGAGATAGCCGTTACGAGCAGTACTTC. It yields the protein CATSRDSRYEQYF.

This chain joins TRBV5-1 and TRBJ1-4; D remains ambiguous. The CDR3 consists of 18 residues. The germline gives CDR1 SGHRS, CDR2 YFSETQ. V gave up 0 bases and J gave up 5 bases, with 20 bases separating them. The CDR3 nucleotides are TGCGCCAGCAGCTTGGTCCCGTTTTTCCTCTCGGGGAATGAAAAACTGTTTTTT. Residues: CASSLVPFFLSGNEKLFF.

The V gene is TRBV3-1 (or the pseudogene TRBV3-2), the J gene TRBJ2-7; a weak D match, TRBD1 (6 bases). CDR1 and CDR2 (germline): LGHDT, YNNKEL (reference sequence). The V end was cut by 2 bases, the J end by 2 bases, with 10 bases between. The CDR3 is 14 residues long. The DNA for the CDR3 is TGTGCCAGCAGCCAACCCGGACAGACCTACGAGCAGTACTTC. This gives the protein CASSQPGQTYEQYF.

The chain links TRBV7-9 to TRBJ1-2; D is possibly TRBD1 (5 bases). CDR1 and CDR2 from the germline V gene are SEHNR and FQNEAQ (reference sequence). CDR3 size: 15 residues. V gave up 9 bases and J gave up 8 bases, with 25 bases separating them. The CDR3, as DNA: TGTGCCAGTTCCCCTCAGGGAGGGCATGGAGGAGGCTACACCTTC. Encoded protein: CASSPQGGHGGGYTF.

The chain joins TRBV19 to TRBJ1-2; TRBD1 agrees at 9 bases. Germline V gene data show CDR1 as LNHDA and CDR2 as SQIVND (reference sequence). J lost 6 bases, V lost 8 bases, and 4 bases had no gene match. The CDR3 covers 12 residues. The CDR3 coding sequence is TGTGCCAGTTGGGGACAGGGCGATGGCTACACCTTC. Amino acid sequence: CASWGQGDGYTF.

The chain joins TRBV7-3 to TRBJ2-3, with D possibly TRBD2 on 7 matching bases. This CDR3 region has 14 residues. Germline CDR1 reads SGHTA; CDR2 reads FQGTGA. The ends were cut back, 5 bases at V and 5 bases at J, with 14 bases in the middle. The CDR3 loop is CASSPRGGRDTQYF. The CDR3 bases are TGTGCCAGCAGCCCGAGGGGGGGGCGAGATACGCAGTATTTT.

The rearrangement uses TRBV7-9 and TRBJ2-2; 8 positions match TRBD2. V lost 5 bases and J lost 5; bases outside the gene matches: 10. The CDR3 length is 16 residues. From germline, CDR1 is SEHNR and CDR2 FQNEAQ (reference sequence). CDR3 amino acids: CASSLSTGTRTGELFF. CDR3 bases: TGTGCCAGCAGCCTCTCGACGGGGACTAGGACCGGGGAGCTGTTTTTT.

This rearrangement joins TRBV5-5 to TRBJ2-4; D gene unclear. The CDR3 loop spans 13 amino acids. Germline loops: CDR1 SGHKS, CDR2 YYEKEE (reference sequence). Trimming stripped 3 bases from V and 5 bases from J, with 9 bases between. The DNA of the CDR3 is TGTGCCAGCAGCTCCAGTGAAGAAAACATTCAGTACTTC. Protein sequence: CASSSSEENIQYF.

The rearrangement links TRBV5-6 to TRBJ1-4, with D maybe TRBD1 (5 bases). The germline V gene has CDR1 SGHDT and CDR2 YYEEEE. V dropped 2 bases and J dropped 6 bases, with 11 bases sitting between them. The CDR3 length is 14 residues. The CDR3 bases are TGTGCCAGCAGCTTCGGGACTGTGGATGAAAAACTGTTTTTT. Translation gives CASSFGTVDEKLFF.

The sample holds one count of this clone. V usage is TRBV11-2 and J usage is TRBJ1-6; D perhaps matches TRBD1 (5 bases). Per the germline V gene, CDR1 is SGHAT and CDR2 is FQNNGV. The germline V and J ends were trimmed by 5 bases and 9 bases, with 20 bases remaining between them. The CDR3 spans 16 residues. This CDR3 is CASSPNLGTGSSPLHF. CDR3 coding DNA: TGTGCCAGCAGCCCAAATCTGGGGACTGGGTCTTCACCCCTCCACTTT.

V is TRBV5-6 and J is TRBJ2-6; no reliable D call. The CDR3 runs 15 residues. V was trimmed by 2 bases and J by 1 base, leaving 7 bases between them. CDR1 and CDR2 (germline): SGHDT, YYEEEE. In nucleotides, the CDR3 is TGTGCCAGCAGCTTTGCGTCTTCTGGGGCCAACGTCCTGACTTTC. It yields the protein CASSFASSGANVLTF. The whole variable domain, filled in from reference TRBV5-6 and TRBJ2-6, reads DAGVTQSPTHLIKTRGQQVTLRCSPKSGHDTVSWYQQALGQGPQFIFQYYEEEERQRGNFPDRFSGHQFPNYSSELNVNALLLGDSALYLCASSFASSGANVLTFGAGSRLTVL.

The chain combines TRBV11-2 with TRBJ2-7; weak D call: TRBD1 (6 bases). Germline V gene data show CDR1 as SGHAT and CDR2 as FQNNGV. The CDR3 is 14 amino acids. Trimming left V 2 bases short and J 3 bases short, with 11 bases between. Here the CDR3 reads CASSLQGILYEQYF. The CDR3 bases are TGTGCCAGCAGCTTACAGGGGATACTCTACGAGCAGTACTTC.

J is TRBJ1-1 and V is TRBV30, with D perhaps TRBD1 (5 bases). The germline CDR1 and CDR2 sequences are GTSNPN and SVGIG (reference sequence). The CDR3 contains 14 residues. V gave up 0 bases and J gave up 3 bases, with 11 bases separating them. This chain's CDR3 is CAWSVPPGDTEAFF. The DNA for the CDR3 is TGTGCCTGGAGTGTACCTCCGGGGGACACTGAAGCTTTCTTT.

The chain couples TRBV29-1 to TRBJ2-7, with D possibly being TRBD1 (6 bases). CDR3 length equals 12 residues. Germline CDR1 and CDR2: SQVTM and ANQGSEA. The V gene lost 3 bases and the J gene lost 3 bases, with 9 bases spanning the gap. For the CDR3, the DNA is TGCAGCGTTGAGACAGGCGGCTACGAGCAGTACTTC. It specifies CSVETGGYEQYF.

The chain uses TRBV2 and TRBJ2-3, with 12 positions matching TRBD2. The CDR3 is 16 residues long. CDR1 is SNHLY and CDR2 is FYNNEI in the germline V gene. The ends lost 9 bases at V and 0 bases at J; junction bases unmatched: 7. The CDR3 DNA sequence: TGTGCCAGAGGACTAGCGGGGCGATCTAGCACAGATACGCAGTATTTT. Amino acid sequence: CARGLAGRSSTDTQYF.

The chain links TRBV7-3 to TRBJ2-1, with D uncertain. The CDR3 is made up of 12 amino acids. Deletions cut 4 bases from V and 7 bases from J, with 8 bases between. Germline values: CDR1 SGHTA, CDR2 FQGTGA. CDR3 bases: TGTGCCAGCAGCTCGACTCCGAATGAGCAGTTCTTC. Protein product: CASSSTPNEQFF.

V usage is TRBV18 and J usage is TRBJ1-1; the D is unclear. Germline V gene data show CDR1 as KGHSH and CDR2 as LQKENI. The CDR3 covers 12 residues. Deletions cut 2 bases from V and 11 bases from J, with 12 bases between. The CDR3 nucleotides are TGTGCCAGCTCACCAACCCAGGAGGTGGCTTTCTTT. Translating it yields CASSPTQEVAFF.

The chain has TRBV7-6 and TRBJ2-5; D possibly corresponds to TRBD2 (6 bases). From germline, CDR1 is SGHVS and CDR2 FNYEAQ. V was clipped by 5 bases and J by 2 bases, with 27 bases between them. The CDR3 length is 19 residues. The CDR3 nucleotides read TGTGCCAGCAGCCCTTTTGGGGTAGCGGTAAGAGGTAGTCAAGAGACCCAGTACTTC. This encodes CASSPFGVAVRGSQETQYF.

Concerning this clone itself: Other DNA sequences in the same sample also yield this CDR3. This sequence joins TRBV12-3 or TRBV12-4 and TRBJ1-2, with D tentatively TRBD1 (5 bases). V was clipped by 3 bases and J by 3 bases, with 8 bases between them. The length of the CDR3 is 13 residues. The CDR3 DNA is TGTGCCAGCAGTTTTAGGGGCGACTATGGCTACACCTTC. Translation: CASSFRGDYGYTF.

The genes are TRBV28 and TRBJ1-3; 12 bases align to TRBD1. CDR3 size: 18 residues. The germline CDR1 and CDR2 sequences are MDHEN and SYDVKM. V lost 7 bases to trimming and J lost 2 bases; unmatched junction nucleotides: 12. The DNA for the CDR3 is TGTGCCAGCACCTCCCCGCCGGGACAGGGGGCTGCTGGAAACACCATATATTTT. Its translation is CASTSPPGQGAAGNTIYF.

The V and J genes are TRBV18 and TRBJ2-1; 9 positions match TRBD1. The V gene end was trimmed by 5 bases and the J gene end by 7 bases; junction bases not matched to a gene: 3. CDR3 length: 13 amino acids. The germline V gene encodes CDR1 KGHSH and CDR2 LQKENI. This chain's CDR3 is CASSEGQGNEQFF. The CDR3, as DNA: TGTGCCAGCTCAGAAGGACAGGGGAATGAGCAGTTCTTC.

The chain has TRBV5-1 and TRBJ1-2; D may be TRBD1 (5 bases). V gave up 9 bases and J gave up 0 bases, with 12 bases separating them. The V gene's germline CDR1 is SGHRS and CDR2 YFSETQ. This CDR3 is 13 amino acids long. CDR3 nucleotides: TGCGCCACGAGATCGACAGCTAACTATGGCTACACCTTC. As protein: CATRSTANYGYTF.

This chain uses TRBV5-4 with TRBJ1-2; perhaps TRBD1 as D (5 bases). With 4 bases removed from V and 4 bases from J, the gap between germline ends came to 17 bases. The CDR3 length is 15 residues. From germline, CDR1 is SGHNT and CDR2 YYREEE (reference sequence). In DNA form, the CDR3 reads TGTGCCAGCAGCCGGGGGAGCGGGACGGGCTATGGCTACACCTTC. Translating gives CASSRGSGTGYGYTF.

The chain uses TRBV5-1 and TRBJ2-5; 11 bases line up with TRBD1. Germline V gives CDR1 SGHRS, CDR2 YFSETQ. This CDR3 has 14 residues. Trimming cost V 4 bases and J 3 bases; bases outside gene matches: 2. CDR3 DNA sequence: TGCGCCAGCAGCCGGGGACAGGGGGAAGAGACCCAGTACTTC. This codes for CASSRGQGEETQYF. The complete variable domain, with remaining parts taken from reference TRBV5-1 and TRBJ2-5, reads KAGVTQTPRYLIKTRGQQVTLSCSPISGHRSVSWYQQTPGQGLQFLFEYFSETQRNKGNFPGRFSGRQFSNSRSEMNVSTLELGDSALYLCASSRGQGEETQYFGPGTRLLVL.

V gene TRBV20-1 combines with J gene TRBJ2-5; TRBD1 matches at 7 bases. Germline lookup yields CDR1 DFQATT and CDR2 SNEGSKA (reference sequence). The junction had 3 bases not matched to a gene; V was cut back by 6 bases and J by 5 bases. CDR3 length equals 11 residues. The CDR3 DNA follows: TGCAGTGCACCCAGGGGGGAGACCCAGTACTTC. It codes for CSAPRGETQYF.

The chain has TRBV19 and TRBJ1-4; D ambiguous. The CDR3 has 16 residues. Trimming removed 4 bases at V and 5 bases at J, with 17 bases between. The germline CDR1 and CDR2 sequences are LNHDA and SQIVND (reference sequence). The CDR3 region is CASSTSVRGPNEKLFF. The CDR3, as DNA: TGTGCCAGTAGTACCTCGGTACGGGGTCCGAATGAAAAACTGTTTTTT.

This chain connects TRBV7-8 to TRBJ1-1; a possible D gene is TRBD1 (6 bases). This CDR3 has 15 amino acids. Trimming cost V 5 bases and J 3 bases, with 16 bases left between them. From germline, CDR1 is SGHVS and CDR2 FQNEAQ. In DNA form, the CDR3 reads TGTGCCAGCAGCGCCGGGACAACCGGGGACACTGAAGCTTTCTTT. Translating gives CASSAGTTGDTEAFF.